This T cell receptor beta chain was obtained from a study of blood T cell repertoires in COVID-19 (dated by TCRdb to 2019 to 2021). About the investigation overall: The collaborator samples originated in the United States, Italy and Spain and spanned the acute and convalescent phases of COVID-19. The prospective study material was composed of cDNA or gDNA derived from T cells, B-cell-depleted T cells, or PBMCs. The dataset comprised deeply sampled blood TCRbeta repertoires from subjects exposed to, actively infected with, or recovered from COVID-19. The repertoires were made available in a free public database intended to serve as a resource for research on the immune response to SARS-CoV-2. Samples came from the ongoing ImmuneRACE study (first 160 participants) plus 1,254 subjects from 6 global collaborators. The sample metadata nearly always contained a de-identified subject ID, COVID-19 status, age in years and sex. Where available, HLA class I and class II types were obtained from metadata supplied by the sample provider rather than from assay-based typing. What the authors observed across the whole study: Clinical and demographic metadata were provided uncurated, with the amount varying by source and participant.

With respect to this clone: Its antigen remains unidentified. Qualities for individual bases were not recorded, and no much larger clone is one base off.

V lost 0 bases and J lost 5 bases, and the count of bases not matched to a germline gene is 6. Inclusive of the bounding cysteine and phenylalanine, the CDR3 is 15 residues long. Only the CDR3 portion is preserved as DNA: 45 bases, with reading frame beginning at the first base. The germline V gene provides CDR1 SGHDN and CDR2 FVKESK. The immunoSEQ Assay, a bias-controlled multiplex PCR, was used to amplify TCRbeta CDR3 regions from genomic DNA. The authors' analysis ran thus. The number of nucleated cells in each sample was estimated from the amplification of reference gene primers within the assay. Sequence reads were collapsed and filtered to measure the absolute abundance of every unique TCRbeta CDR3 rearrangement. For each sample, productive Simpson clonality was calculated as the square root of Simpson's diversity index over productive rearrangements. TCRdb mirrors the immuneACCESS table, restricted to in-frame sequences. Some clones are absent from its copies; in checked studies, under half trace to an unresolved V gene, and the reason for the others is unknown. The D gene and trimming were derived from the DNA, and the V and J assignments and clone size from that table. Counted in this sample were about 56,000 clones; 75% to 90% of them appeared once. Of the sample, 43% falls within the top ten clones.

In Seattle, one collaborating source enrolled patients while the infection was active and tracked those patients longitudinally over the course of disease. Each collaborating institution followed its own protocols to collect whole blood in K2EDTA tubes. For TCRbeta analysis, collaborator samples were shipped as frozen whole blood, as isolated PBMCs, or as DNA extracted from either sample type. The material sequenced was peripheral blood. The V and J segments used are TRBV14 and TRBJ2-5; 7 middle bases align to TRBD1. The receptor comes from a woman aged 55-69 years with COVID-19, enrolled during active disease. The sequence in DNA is TGTGCCAGCAGCCAAGACGCAGGGGGTAGGGAGACCCAGTACTTC. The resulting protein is CASSQDAGGRETQYF.